The rows below give T cell receptor beta chains drawn from one sample of a study of a mutant IDH1 vaccine in newly diagnosed glioma. These receptors' antigens are unknown. TCRdb keeps only in-frame clones here, not all; method: immunoSEQ multiplex PCR. Here the sample spans 45,000 to 65,000 clones, more than 85% being singletons. Sequenced material: PBMCs, taken from a glioma patient whose treatment included an IDH1 peptide vaccine. These receptors were collected from a man in his forties or fifties with glioma. Both conserved end residues are trimmed from each CDR3. Each record gives: V gene, D gene, CDR3 protein. D genes are given only for firm matches.

V: TRBV5-8
D: TRBD1
CDR3: ASSLVVSRGNQPQH

V: TRBV4-2
D: TRBD2
CDR3: ASSQAPSGTSGQETQY

V: TRBV28
D: -
CDR3: ASTRPLGGNQPQH

V: TRBV29-1
D: TRBD1
CDR3: SVGMPGGAGFGEQY

V: TRBV29-1
D: TRBD1
CDR3: SVGGGDYGYT

V: TRBV9
D: -
CDR3: ASSPSMSRGISLN

V: TRBV28
D: -
CDR3: ASSFGQMNTEAF

V: TRBV5-6
D: -
CDR3: ASSLSGSTYEQY

V: TRBV2
D: -
CDR3: ASRGGTGELF

V: TRBV7-2
D: TRBD2
CDR3: ASRDTSGVYEQY

V: TRBV21-1
D: -
CDR3: ASSKKRVEQEKYEQY

V: TRBV5-1
D: -
CDR3: ASSLDSPGTYNEQF

V: TRBV5-6
D: -
CDR3: ASSRWLGEQY

V: TRBV4-3
D: -
CDR3: ASSQDLGTRNTGELF

V: TRBV29-1
D: -
CDR3: SVEGGHGYGYT

V: TRBV10-2
D: TRBD2
CDR3: ASRALLAGATGELF

V: TRBV29-1
D: -
CDR3: SVVDNEETQY

V: TRBV29-1
D: TRBD1
CDR3: SVDYRGSTDTQY

V: TRBV2
D: -
CDR3: ASSRGFEQF

V: TRBV10-2
D: TRBD2
CDR3: ASGRGLDTGELF

V: TRBV30
D: TRBD1
CDR3: AWSTGVHEQY

V: TRBV4-2
D: -
CDR3: ASSPSGSGSTDTQY

V: TRBV6-1
D: TRBD1
CDR3: ASRRDRGPTGELF

V: TRBV7-6
D: -
CDR3: ASSSGGQEYPQETQY

V: TRBV4-1
D: -
CDR3: ASSQLDLMSYNEQF

V: TRBV5-4
D: -
CDR3: ASSPWLRGKQETQY

V: TRBV28
D: -
CDR3: ASRGHYEQY

V: TRBV7-2
D: -
CDR3: ASSAEDETQY

V: TRBV5-1
D: -
CDR3: ASSLAGKPSEGQY

V: TRBV2
D: TRBD2
CDR3: ASSDQRGGPETQY

V: TRBV7-2
D: TRBD2
CDR3: ASSFLAGDSYEQY

V: TRBV5-1
D: TRBD2
CDR3: ASSRSSGEEQF

V: TRBV5-5
D: TRBD1
CDR3: ASSYGDRGPNTEAF

V: TRBV19
D: -
CDR3: ATKAQGSGYT

V: TRBV4-1
D: -
CDR3: ASRGPLDQPQH